The clone carrying this T cell receptor beta chain was seen ten or more times. Trimming removed 8 bases from V and 2 bases from J; junction bases left unmatched: 5. CDR1 is SNHLY and CDR2 is FYNNEI in the germline V gene. This CDR3 contains 14 residues. The record originates from a study of human T cells and chemical hapten exposure. Study processing details: A per-sample median of about 94,000 TCRs was observed, with counts ranging from roughly 20,000 to 750,000. TCRdb independently ran MiXCR on the RACE reads; one entry per CDR3 protein. The V and J calls follow TCRdb's processing rather than the paper's. Among under 150,000 distinct CDR3 sequences listed, around 10% were seen once. Noted time point: patch test 1, 2 weeks after DPC sensitization. Treatment specified: therapeutic diphenylcyclopropenone sensitization with weekly scalp DPC. Blood draws came before every patch-test application. Blood, whole and unfractionated, served as the source for total RNA extraction.

The TCR originated in a woman between 50 and 59 years old with alopecia areata. Some clones in this sample may be carry-over from other donors' samples. Sequenced here: whole blood, sampled in connection with sensitization to the hapten diphenylcyclopropenone (DPC). J is TRBJ1-4 and V is TRBV2, with TRBD1 matching 7 bases. The CDR3 loop is CASRTGVTNEKLFF. The CDR3 DNA reads TGTGCCAGCCGAACAGGGGTGACTAATGAAAAACTGTTTTTT.